What follows are 7 T cell receptor beta chains derived from one specimen sequenced in a study of blood T cell repertoires in COVID-19. Method: immunoSEQ multiplex PCR; TCRdb's copy keeps in-frame clones and lacks some. The sample carries under 300,000 clones, around 79% recorded once. Sequenced sample: peripheral blood. The receptors originated from a woman of 80 years or more with acute or convalescent COVID-19.

This clone came up a few times. Other DNA variants within this sample encode the same CDR3. The rearrangement uses TRBV5-1 and TRBJ2-7; perhaps TRBD2 as D (6 bases). Trimming left V 0 bases short and J 1 base short, with 11 bases between. CDR1 and CDR2 from the germline V gene are SGHRS and YFSETQ. The CDR3 runs 15 residues. The CDR3 nucleotides read TGCGCCAGCAGCTTGGTTGCCGGGGGTTCCTACGAGCAGTACTTC. Translating gives CASSLVAGGSYEQYF. Full variable domain (rest looked up from reference TRBV5-1 and TRBJ2-7): KAGVTQTPRYLIKTRGQQVTLSCSPISGHRSVSWYQQTPGQGLQFLFEYFSETQRNKGNFPGRFSGRQFSNSRSEMNVSTLELGDSALYLCASSLVAGGSYEQYFGPGTRLTVT.

V gene TRBV7-8 combines with J gene TRBJ2-1, with a possible D match to TRBD2 (7 bases). CDR3 length equals 15 residues. CDR1 SGHVS and CDR2 FQNEAQ come from the germline V gene. Trimming left V 2 bases short and J 7 bases short, with 15 bases between. The CDR3 loop reads CASSLLGGGGNEQFF. CDR3 nucleotides: TGTGCCAGCAGCTTACTCGGCGGGGGCGGAAATGAGCAGTTCTTC.

The J gene is TRBJ1-4, the V gene TRBV10-3; D is undetermined. Germline V gene data show CDR1 as ENHRY and CDR2 as SYGVKD. Trimming took 0 bases from V and 8 from J, leaving 16 bases between them. The CDR3 contains 16 residues. The CDR3 loop is CAISESSTGRGEKLFF. Written as DNA, the CDR3 is TGTGCCATCAGTGAGTCCTCGACGGGGAGAGGGGAAAAACTGTTTTTT.

This chain joins TRBV2 and TRBJ1-4, with D possibly TRBD1 on 6 matching bases. CDR3 length equals 13 residues. Germline V gives CDR1 SNHLY, CDR2 FYNNEI. Deletions cut 7 bases from V and 5 bases from J, with 11 bases between. CDR3: CASIGQRNEKLFF. The CDR3 DNA follows: TGTGCCAGCATAGGACAGCGGAATGAAAAACTGTTTTTT.

This clone occurred a few times. The CDR3 DNA reads as TGTGCCAGCAGCCGGGGACTTTTAGGAAGCACAGATACGCAGTATTTT. This gives the protein CASSRGLLGSTDTQYF. The gene calls are TRBV11-3 and TRBJ2-3; the D gene is possibly TRBD2 (6 bases). CDR1 is SGHNT, CDR2 YENEEA, per germline. This CDR3 contains 16 residues. Trimming pared 5 bases from V and 0 bases from J, leaving 15 bases between. Looking up the rest from reference TRBV11-3 and TRBJ2-3 gives the full variable domain: EAGVVQSPRYKIIEKKQPVAFWCNPISGHNTLYWYLQNLGQGPELLIRYENEEAVDDSQLPKDRFSAERLKGVDSTLKIQPAELGDSAVYLCASSRGLLGSTDTQYFGPGTRLTVL.

This chain connects TRBV6-5 to TRBJ2-3; 7 bases map to TRBD2. The ends lost 6 bases at V and 3 bases at J; junction bases unmatched: 3. The CDR3 contains 13 residues. Germline-derived CDR1 and CDR2 are MNHEY and SVGAGI. The CDR3 region has the DNA TGTGCCAGCAGGAGGGAGGGGACAGATACGCAGTATTTT. This encodes CASRREGTDTQYF.

This clone has just one count. The V and J genes are TRBV12-3 or TRBV12-4 and TRBJ1-3, with a possible D match to TRBD1 (6 bases). The V end lost 8 bases, the J end lost 2 bases, and 7 bases lay between the germline ends. This CDR3 has 12 residues. CDR3 amino acids: CASGQTGNTIYF. CDR3 DNA sequence: TGTGCCAGCGGACAGACTGGAAACACCATATATTTT.